This T cell receptor beta chain was identified during a study of blood T cell repertoires in COVID-19. In the study overall: T cells, B-cell-depleted T cells, or PBMCs supplied cDNA or gDNA.

The assay was immunoSEQ multiplex PCR, and TCRdb's table has in-frame clones only and misses some. The sample carries over 40,000 clones, roughly four fifths recorded once. CDR3 size: 11 residues. Germline V CDR1 and CDR2: SQVTM, ANQGSEA. V was trimmed by 7 bases and J by 0 bases, leaving 6 bases between them. The chain joins TRBV29-1 to TRBJ1-1, with no clear D. The receptor's source is a woman aged 55 to 70 with acute or convalescent COVID-19. Input material: peripheral blood. CDR3 protein: CSGQMNTEAFF. The CDR3 region has the DNA TGCAGCGGACAAATGAACACTGAAGCTTTCTTT.